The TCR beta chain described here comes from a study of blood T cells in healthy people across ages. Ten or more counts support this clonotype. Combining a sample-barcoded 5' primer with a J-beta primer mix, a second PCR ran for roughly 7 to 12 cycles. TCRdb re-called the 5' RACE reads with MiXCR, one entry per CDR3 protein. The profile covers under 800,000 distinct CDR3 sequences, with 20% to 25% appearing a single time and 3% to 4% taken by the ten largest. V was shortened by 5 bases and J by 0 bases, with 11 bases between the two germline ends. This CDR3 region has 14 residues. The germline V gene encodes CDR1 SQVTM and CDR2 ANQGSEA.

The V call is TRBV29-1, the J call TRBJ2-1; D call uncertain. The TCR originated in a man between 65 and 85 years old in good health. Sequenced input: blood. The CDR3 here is CSVRPTNSYNEQFF. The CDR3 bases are TGCAGCGTTCGTCCGACAAACTCCTACAATGAGCAGTTCTTC.